This T cell receptor beta chain stems from a study of beta chain features in type 1 diabetes. CDR3 size: 13 residues. The V gene's germline CDR1 is MNHEY and CDR2 SMNVEV (reference sequence). The V and J ends lost 8 bases and 2 bases respectively, with 12 bases between them. The authors sorted CD4+ naive, central memory, regulatory and stem cell-like memory cells via CD45RO/CCR7/CD25/CD127/CD95/CD27. Study findings and constraints: Naive, central memory and Treg TCRB repertoires seemed to resemble each other more closely in patients than they did in healthy donors. Within each of all four CD4+ subsets, Type 1 diabetes patients had TCRB CDR3s that were moderately but significantly shorter.

This clone was detected a few times. Antigen specificity is unknown. Expressed TCRB transcripts got sequenced, as all isolated RNA was reverse transcribed. Naive, central memory and regulatory T cell samples yielded a few million reads on average. Data came from immunoSEQ multiplex PCR; TCRdb stores just in-frame clones and leaves some out. The sample lists about 710,000 clones; around an eighth were seen once. The sample comprised naive CD4+ T cells from blood. The sequence was collected from a man aged 18 to 30 with type 1 diabetes. The chain is built from TRBV27 and TRBJ2-5; D call uncertain. CDR3 sequence: CASGRQWQETQYF. For the CDR3, the DNA is TGTGCCAGCGGTCGGCAGTGGCAAGAGACCCAGTACTTC.